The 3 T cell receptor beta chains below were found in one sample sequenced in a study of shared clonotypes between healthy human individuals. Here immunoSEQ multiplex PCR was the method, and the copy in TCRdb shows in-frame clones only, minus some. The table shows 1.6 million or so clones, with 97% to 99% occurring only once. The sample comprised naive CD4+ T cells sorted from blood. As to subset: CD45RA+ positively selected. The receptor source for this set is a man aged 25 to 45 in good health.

As DNA, the CDR3 is TGTGCCAGCAGTTTTTCTGGGACAGGGCTCGCCTCTATCCGGCAGTACTTC. It codes for CASSFSGTGLASIRQYF. The chain couples TRBV27 to TRBJ2-7; 9 nucleotides align to TRBD1. The CDR3 has 17 amino acids. V lost 3 bases and J lost 9; bases outside the gene matches: 18. Germline V gives CDR1 MNHEY, CDR2 SMNVEV (reference sequence).

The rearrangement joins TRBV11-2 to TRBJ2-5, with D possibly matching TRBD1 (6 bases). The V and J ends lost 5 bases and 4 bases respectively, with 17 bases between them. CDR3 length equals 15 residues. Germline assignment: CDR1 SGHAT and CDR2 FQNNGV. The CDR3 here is CASSPRVGAGETQYF. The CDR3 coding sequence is TGTGCCAGCAGCCCCAGAGTGGGGGCGGGAGAGACCCAGTACTTC.

The CDR3 region has the DNA TGTGCCAGCATGGGGGACAGGGACTACGAGCAGTACTTC. Translating it yields CASMGDRDYEQYF. This rearrangement joins TRBV2 to TRBJ2-7, with 9 nucleotides matching TRBD1. Germline V lookup: CDR1 SNHLY, CDR2 FYNNEI. The junction had 4 bases not matched to a gene; V was cut back by 7 bases and J by 3 bases. The CDR3 is made up of 13 amino acids.